This T cell receptor beta chain was profiled in a study of T-cell reconstitution after alpha-beta-depleted transplantation in children. Molecular barcoding with unique molecular identifiers was used for the TCRbeta library. TCRdb itself ran the PCR reads through MiXCR, one entry per CDR3 protein. The sample lists approximately 640,000 distinct CDR3 sequences; roughly 17% were seen once. This clonotype was counted at least ten times. The CDR3 is made up of 16 amino acids. V trimming: 4 bases; J trimming: 2 bases; junction bases outside the gene matches: 8. Germline-derived CDR1 and CDR2 are KGHDR and SFDVKD.

This TCR derives from a human donor who donated a stem cell graft to a child with acute myeloid leukemia. The sample consisted of PBMCs from the stem cell graft donor, taken from the stem cell graft. The chain is built from TRBV24-1 and TRBJ2-5; TRBD2 matches at 8 bases. The CDR3 DNA reads TGTGCCACCAGTGACGTGGTAGCGGGGTCGCAAGAGACCCAGTACTTC. Translation gives CATSDVVAGSQETQYF.